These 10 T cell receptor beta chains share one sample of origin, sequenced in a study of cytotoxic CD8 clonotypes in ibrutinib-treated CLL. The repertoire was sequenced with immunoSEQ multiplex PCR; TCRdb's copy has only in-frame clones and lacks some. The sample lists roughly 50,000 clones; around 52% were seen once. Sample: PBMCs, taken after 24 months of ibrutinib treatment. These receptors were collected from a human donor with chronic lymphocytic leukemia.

In nucleotides, the CDR3 is TGTGCCAGCAGCTTAGCGGGGGACAGGGGTGGCTACACCTTC. This sequence encodes CASSLAGDRGGYTF. The chain carries TRBV7-2 and TRBJ1-2, with 10 bases identical to TRBD1. This CDR3 has 14 amino acids. CDR1 and CDR2 (germline): SGHTA, FQGNSA. The V gene end was trimmed by 0 bases and the J gene end by 7 bases; junction bases not matched to a gene: 2.

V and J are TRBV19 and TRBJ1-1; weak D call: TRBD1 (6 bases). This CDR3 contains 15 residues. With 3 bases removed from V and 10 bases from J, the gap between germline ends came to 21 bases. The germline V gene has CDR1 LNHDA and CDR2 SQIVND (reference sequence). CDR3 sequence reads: CASSITGGRPGRAFF. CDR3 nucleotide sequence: TGTGCCAGTAGTATTACCGGGGGGCGCCCAGGTCGAGCTTTCTTT.

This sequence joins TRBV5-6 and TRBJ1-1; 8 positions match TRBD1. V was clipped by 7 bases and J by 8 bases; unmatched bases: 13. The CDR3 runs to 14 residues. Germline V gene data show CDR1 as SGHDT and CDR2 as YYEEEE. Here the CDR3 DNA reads TGTGCCAGCGATAGACAGGGGAGTGTGTCGGAAGCTTTCTTT. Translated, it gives CASDRQGSVSEAFF. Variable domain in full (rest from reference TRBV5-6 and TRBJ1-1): DAGVTQSPTHLIKTRGQQVTLRCSPKSGHDTVSWYQQALGQGPQFIFQYYEEEERQRGNFPDRFSGHQFPNYSSELNVNALLLGDSALYLCASDRQGSVSEAFFGQGTRLTVV.

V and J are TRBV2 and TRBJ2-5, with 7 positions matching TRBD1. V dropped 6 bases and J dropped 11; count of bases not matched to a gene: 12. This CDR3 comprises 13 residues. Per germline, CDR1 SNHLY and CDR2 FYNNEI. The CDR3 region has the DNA TGTGCCAGCAGAACCACAGGGGCCAGGGAGCAGTACTTC. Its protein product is CASRTTGAREQYF.

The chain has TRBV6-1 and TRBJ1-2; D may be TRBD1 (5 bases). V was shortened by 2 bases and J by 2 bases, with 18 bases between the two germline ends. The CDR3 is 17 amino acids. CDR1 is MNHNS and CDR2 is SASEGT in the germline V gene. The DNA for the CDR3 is TGTGCCAGCAGTGAAAGGGCAGGGAGAACACCCAACTATGGCTACACCTTC. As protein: CASSERAGRTPNYGYTF.

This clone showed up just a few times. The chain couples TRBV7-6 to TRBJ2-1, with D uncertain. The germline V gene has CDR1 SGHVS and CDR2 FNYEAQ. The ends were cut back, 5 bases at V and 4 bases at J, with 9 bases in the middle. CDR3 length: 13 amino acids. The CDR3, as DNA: TGTGCCAGCAGCGCAGACGAATACAATGAGCAGTTCTTC. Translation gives CASSADEYNEQFF.

CDR3 in amino acids: CASSPQGGEQFF. CDR3 nucleotides: TGTGCCAGCAGCCCCCAGGGAGGGGAGCAGTTCTTC. The chain uses TRBV7-6 and TRBJ2-1; 7 bases map to TRBD2. J lost 10 bases, V lost 5 bases, and 5 bases had no gene match. The CDR3 totals 12 residues. CDR1 and CDR2 from the germline V gene are SGHVS and FNYEAQ.

The CDR3 bases are TGCGCCAGCAGCTTAGGACAGGGTAGACTCACCGGGGAGCTGTTTTTT. It codes for CASSLGQGRLTGELFF. V is TRBV5-1 and J is TRBJ2-2; 8 positions agree with TRBD1. V shed 2 bases and J 4 bases; nucleotides not matched to a gene: 7. This CDR3 spans 16 amino acids. Germline V lookup: CDR1 SGHRS, CDR2 YFSETQ. The whole variable domain, remainder taken from reference TRBV5-1 and TRBJ2-2, is KAGVTQTPRYLIKTRGQQVTLSCSPISGHRSVSWYQQTPGQGLQFLFEYFSETQRNKGNFPGRFSGRQFSNSRSEMNVSTLELGDSALYLCASSLGQGRLTGELFFGEGSRLTVL.

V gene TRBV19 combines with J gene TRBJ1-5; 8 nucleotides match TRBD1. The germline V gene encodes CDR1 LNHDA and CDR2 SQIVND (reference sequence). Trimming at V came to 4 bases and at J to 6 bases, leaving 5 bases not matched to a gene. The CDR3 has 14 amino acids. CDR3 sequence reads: CASSTQGAGQPQHF. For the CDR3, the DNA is TGTGCCAGTAGTACCCAGGGGGCCGGTCAGCCCCAGCATTTT.

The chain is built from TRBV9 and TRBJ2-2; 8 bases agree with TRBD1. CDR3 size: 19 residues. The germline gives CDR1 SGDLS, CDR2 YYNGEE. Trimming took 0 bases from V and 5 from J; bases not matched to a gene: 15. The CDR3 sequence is CASSVGNNGQGRKTGELFF. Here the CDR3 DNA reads TGTGCCAGCAGCGTAGGGAATAACGGACAGGGAAGGAAAACCGGGGAGCTGTTTTTT.